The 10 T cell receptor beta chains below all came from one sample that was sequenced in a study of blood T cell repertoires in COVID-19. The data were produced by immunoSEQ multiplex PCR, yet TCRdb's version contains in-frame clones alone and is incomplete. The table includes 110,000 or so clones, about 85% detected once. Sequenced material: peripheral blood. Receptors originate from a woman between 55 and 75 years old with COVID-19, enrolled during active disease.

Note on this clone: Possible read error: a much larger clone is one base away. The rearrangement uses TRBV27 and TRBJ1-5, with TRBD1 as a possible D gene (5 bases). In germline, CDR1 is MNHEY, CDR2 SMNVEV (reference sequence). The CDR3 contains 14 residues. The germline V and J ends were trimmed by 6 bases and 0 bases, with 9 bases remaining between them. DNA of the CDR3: TGTGCCAGCAGCTCGACAGATAGCAATCAGCCCCAGCATTTT. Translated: CASSSTDSNQPQHF.

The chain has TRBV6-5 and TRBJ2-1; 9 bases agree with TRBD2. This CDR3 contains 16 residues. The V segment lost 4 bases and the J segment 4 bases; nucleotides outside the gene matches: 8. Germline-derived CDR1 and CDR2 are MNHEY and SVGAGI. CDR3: CASSSPASGEYNEQFF. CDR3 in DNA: TGTGCCAGCAGTTCCCCGGCTAGCGGGGAGTACAATGAGCAGTTCTTC.

As DNA, the CDR3 is TGTGCCAGCAGCTTAGAGGGGGACTATATCTCCTACGAGCAGTACTTC. As protein: CASSLEGDYISYEQYF. The rearrangement uses TRBV7-9 and TRBJ2-7, with D perhaps TRBD2 (7 bases). In germline, CDR1 is SEHNR, CDR2 FQNEAQ (reference sequence). Deletions cut 1 base from V and 0 bases from J, with 13 bases between. The CDR3 contains 16 residues.

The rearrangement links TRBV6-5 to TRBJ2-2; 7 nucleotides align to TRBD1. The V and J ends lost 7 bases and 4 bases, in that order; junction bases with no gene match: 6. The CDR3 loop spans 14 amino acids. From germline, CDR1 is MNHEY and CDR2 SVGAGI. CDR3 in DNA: TGTGCCAGCAAACCGGGACAGTCCACCGGGGAGCTGTTTTTT. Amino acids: CASKPGQSTGELFF.

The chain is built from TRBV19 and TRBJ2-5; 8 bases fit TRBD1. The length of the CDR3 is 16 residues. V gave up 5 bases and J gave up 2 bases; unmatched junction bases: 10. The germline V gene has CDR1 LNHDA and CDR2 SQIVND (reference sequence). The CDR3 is CASSVGQGGYQETQYF. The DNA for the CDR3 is TGTGCCAGTAGTGTAGGACAGGGCGGGTATCAAGAGACCCAGTACTTC.

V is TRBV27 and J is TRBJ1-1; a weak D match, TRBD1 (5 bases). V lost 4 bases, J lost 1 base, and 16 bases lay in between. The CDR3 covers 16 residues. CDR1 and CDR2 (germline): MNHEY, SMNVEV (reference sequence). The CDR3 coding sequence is TGTGCCAGCAGTTCGGGGAGGGGATGGGAGAACACTGAAGCTTTCTTT. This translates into CASSSGRGWENTEAFF.

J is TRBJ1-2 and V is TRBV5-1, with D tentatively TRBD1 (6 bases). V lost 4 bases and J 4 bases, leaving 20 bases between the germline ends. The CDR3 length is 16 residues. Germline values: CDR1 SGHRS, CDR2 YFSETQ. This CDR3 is CASSPGVGDLSYGYTF. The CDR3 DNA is TGCGCCAGCAGCCCAGGGGTTGGCGACCTCTCCTATGGCTACACCTTC.

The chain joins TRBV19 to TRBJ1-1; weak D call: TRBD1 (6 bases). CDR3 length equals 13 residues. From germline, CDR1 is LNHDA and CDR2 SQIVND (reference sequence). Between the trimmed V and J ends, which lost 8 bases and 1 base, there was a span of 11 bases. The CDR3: CASSRQENTEAFF. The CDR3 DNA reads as TGTGCCAGTTCTAGACAGGAGAACACTGAAGCTTTCTTT.

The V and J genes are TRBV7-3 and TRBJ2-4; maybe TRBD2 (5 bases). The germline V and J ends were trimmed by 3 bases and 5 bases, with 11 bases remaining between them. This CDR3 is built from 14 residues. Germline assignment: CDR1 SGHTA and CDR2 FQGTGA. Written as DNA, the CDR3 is TGTGCCAGCAGCTTCCGTTGGACTGAAAACATTCAGTACTTC. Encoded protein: CASSFRWTENIQYF.

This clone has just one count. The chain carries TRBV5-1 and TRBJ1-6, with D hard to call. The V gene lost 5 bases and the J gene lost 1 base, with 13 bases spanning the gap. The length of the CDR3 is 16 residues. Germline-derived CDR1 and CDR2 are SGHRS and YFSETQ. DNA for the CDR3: TGCGCCAGCAGTTTTTCGGCGGAATCCTATAATTCACCCCTCCACTTT. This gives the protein CASSFSAESYNSPLHF.